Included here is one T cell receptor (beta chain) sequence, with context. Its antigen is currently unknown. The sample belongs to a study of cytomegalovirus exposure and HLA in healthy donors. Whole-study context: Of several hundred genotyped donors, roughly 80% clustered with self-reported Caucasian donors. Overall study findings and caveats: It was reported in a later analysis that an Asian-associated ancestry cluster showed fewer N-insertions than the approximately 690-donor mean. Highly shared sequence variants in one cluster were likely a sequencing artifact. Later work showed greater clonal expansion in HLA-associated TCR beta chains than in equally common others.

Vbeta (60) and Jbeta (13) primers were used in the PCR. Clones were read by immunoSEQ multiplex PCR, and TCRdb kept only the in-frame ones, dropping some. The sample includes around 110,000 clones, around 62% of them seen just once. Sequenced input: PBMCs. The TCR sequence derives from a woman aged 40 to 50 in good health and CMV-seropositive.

In DNA form, the CDR3 reads TGTGCCAGCAGCCCGAGCCCGGCGGGAGGGCCTAACGAGCAGTACTTC. It yields the protein CASSPSPAGGPNEQYF. The V call is TRBV5-4, the J call TRBJ2-7; 9 nucleotides agree with TRBD2. The germline V gene encodes CDR1 SGHNT and CDR2 YYREEE (reference sequence). The J segment lost 5 bases and the V segment lost 4 bases, leaving 13 bases of the junction unmatched. The CDR3 is made up of 16 amino acids.